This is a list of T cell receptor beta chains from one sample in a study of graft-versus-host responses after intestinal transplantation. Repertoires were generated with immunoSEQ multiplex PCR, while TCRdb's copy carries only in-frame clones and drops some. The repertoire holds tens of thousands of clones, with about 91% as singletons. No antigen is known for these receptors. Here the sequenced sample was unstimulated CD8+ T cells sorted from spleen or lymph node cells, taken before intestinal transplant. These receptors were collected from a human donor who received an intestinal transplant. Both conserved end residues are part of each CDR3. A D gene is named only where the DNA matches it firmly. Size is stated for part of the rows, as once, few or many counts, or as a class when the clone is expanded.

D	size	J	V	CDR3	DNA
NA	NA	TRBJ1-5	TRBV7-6	CASSLEAGAKTQHF	TGTGCCAGCAGCTTAGAGGCGGGGGCGAAGACCCAGCATTTT
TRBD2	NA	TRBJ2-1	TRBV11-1	CASSLEDGLAVLYEQFF	TGTGCCAGCAGCTTAGAGGACGGGCTAGCGGTTCTCTATGAGCAGTTCTTC
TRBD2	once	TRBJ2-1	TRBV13	CASSLRGTSGGSSSYNEQFF	TGTGCCAGCAGCTTACGCGGGACTAGCGGGGGCTCGAGCTCCTACAATGAGCAGTTCTTC
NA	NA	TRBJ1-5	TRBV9	CASKPHRANQPQHF	TGTGCCAGCAAACCCCACAGGGCCAATCAGCCCCAGCATTTT
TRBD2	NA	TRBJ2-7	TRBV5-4	CASSGTSGTYEQYF	TGTGCCAGCAGCGGGACTAGCGGGACCTACGAGCAGTACTTC
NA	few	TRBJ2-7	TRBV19	CASSMNGNANYEQYF	TGTGCCAGTAGTATGAACGGGAACGCGAACTACGAGCAGTACTTC
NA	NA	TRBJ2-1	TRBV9	CASSVAGGPPYNEQFF	TGTGCCAGCAGCGTAGCGGGGGGCCCCCCCTACAATGAGCAGTTCTTC
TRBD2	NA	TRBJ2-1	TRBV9	CASSVAREAPYNEQFF	TGTGCCAGCAGCGTAGCACGGGAGGCCCCCTACAATGAGCAGTTCTTC
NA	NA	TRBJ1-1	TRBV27	CASSLQGGTEAFF	TGTGCCAGCAGTTTGCAGGGAGGTACTGAAGCTTTCTTT
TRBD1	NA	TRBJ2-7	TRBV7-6	CASSIRTGPYEQYF	TGTGCCAGCAGCATCCGGACAGGCCCCTACGAGCAGTACTTC
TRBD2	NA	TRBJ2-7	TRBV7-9	CASRNNAGGEQYF	TGTGCCAGCAGAAACAACGCGGGGGGCGAGCAGTACTTC
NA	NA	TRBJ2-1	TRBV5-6	CASSLEGSEQFF	TGTGCCAGCAGCTTGGAAGGGAGTGAGCAGTTCTTC
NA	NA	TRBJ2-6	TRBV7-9	CASSLQQGLASGANVLTF	TGTGCCAGCAGCCTCCAACAGGGTTTGGCCTCTGGGGCCAACGTCCTGACTTTC
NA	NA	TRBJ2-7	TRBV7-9	CASSSAQGPREQYF	TGTGCCAGCAGCTCGGCTCAGGGTCCCCGGGAGCAGTACTTC
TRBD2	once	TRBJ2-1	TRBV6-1	CASSAPTSGRGNEQFF	TGTGCCAGCAGTGCCCCCACTAGCGGGAGGGGGAATGAGCAGTTCTTC
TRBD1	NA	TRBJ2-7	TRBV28	CASSLSDRPYEQYF	TGTGCCAGCAGTTTATCGGACAGGCCCTACGAGCAGTACTTC
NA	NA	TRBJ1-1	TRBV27	CASSSQGVNTEAFF	TGTGCCAGCAGTTCACAGGGAGTGAACACTGAAGCTTTCTTT
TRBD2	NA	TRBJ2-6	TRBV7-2	CASRSGEGSGANVLTF	TGTGCCAGCAGGAGTGGGGAGGGCTCTGGGGCCAACGTCCTGACTTTC
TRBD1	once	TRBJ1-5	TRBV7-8	CASSSQGGPIFYSNQPQHF	TGTGCTAGCAGCAGCCAAGGGGGCCCGATTTTCTATAGCAATCAGCCCCAGCATTTT
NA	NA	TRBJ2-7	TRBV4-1	CASSQEREQYF	TGCGCCAGCAGCCAAGAGAGGGAGCAGTACTTC
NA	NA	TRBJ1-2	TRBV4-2	CASSPSGRDVLYGYTF	TGTGCCAGCAGCCCGAGCGGACGAGACGTTCTTTATGGCTACACCTTC
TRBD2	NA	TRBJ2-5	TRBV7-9	CASRSALTSGLQETQYF	TGTGCCAGCAGATCAGCTCTGACTAGCGGGCTCCAAGAGACCCAGTACTTC